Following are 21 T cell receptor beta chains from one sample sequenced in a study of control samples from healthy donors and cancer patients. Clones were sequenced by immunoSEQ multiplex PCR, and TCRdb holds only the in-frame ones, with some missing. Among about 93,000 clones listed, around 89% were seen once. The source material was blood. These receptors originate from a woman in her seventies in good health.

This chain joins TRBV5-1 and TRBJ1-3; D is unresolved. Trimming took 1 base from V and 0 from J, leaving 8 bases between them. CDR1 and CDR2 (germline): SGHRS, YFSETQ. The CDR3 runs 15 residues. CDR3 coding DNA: TGCGCCAGCAGCTTGCTAGGAGCCTCTGGAAACACCATATATTTT. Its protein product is CASSLLGASGNTIYF. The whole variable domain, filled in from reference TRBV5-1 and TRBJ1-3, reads KAGVTQTPRYLIKTRGQQVTLSCSPISGHRSVSWYQQTPGQGLQFLFEYFSETQRNKGNFPGRFSGRQFSNSRSEMNVSTLELGDSALYLCASSLLGASGNTIYFGEGSWLTVV.

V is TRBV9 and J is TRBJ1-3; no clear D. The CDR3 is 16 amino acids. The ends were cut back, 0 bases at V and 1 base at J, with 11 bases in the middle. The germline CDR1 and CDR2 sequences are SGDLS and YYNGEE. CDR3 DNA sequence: TGTGCCAGCAGCGTAGGGACGGGAAGGTCTGGAAACACCATATATTTT. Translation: CASSVGTGRSGNTIYF.

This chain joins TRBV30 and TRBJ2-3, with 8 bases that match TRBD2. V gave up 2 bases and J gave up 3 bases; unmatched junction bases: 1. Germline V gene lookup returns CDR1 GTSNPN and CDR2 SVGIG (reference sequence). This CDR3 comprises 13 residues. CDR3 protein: CAWSTGGTDTQYF. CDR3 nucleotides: TGTGCCTGGAGTACGGGAGGGACAGATACGCAGTATTTT.

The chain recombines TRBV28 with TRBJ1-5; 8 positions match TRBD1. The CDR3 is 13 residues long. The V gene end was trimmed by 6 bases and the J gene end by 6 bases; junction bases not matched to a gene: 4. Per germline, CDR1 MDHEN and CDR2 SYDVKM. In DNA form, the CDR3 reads TGTGCCAGCAGCCCAGGGGGCATTCAGCCCCAGCATTTT. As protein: CASSPGGIQPQHF.

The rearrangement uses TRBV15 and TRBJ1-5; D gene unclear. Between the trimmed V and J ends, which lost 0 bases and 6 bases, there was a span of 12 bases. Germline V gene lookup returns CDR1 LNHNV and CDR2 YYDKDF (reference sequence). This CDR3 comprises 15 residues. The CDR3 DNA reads TGTGCCACCAGCAGAGATACACGGGTTGGTCAGCCCCAGCATTTT. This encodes CATSRDTRVGQPQHF.

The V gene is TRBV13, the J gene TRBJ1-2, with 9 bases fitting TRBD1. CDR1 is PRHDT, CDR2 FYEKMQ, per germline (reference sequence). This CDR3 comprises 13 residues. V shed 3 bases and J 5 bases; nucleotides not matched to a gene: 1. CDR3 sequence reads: CASSLGTGYGYTF. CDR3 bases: TGTGCCAGCAGCTTGGGGACAGGGTATGGCTACACCTTC.

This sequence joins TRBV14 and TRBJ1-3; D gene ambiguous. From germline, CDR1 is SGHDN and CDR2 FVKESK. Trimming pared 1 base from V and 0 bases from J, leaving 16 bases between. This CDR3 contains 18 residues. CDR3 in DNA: TGTGCCAGCAGCCAAGGAATATCGGGGTTCCTCTCTGGAAACACCATATATTTT. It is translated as CASSQGISGFLSGNTIYF. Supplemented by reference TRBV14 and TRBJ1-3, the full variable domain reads EAGVTQFPSHSVIEKGQTVTLRCDPISGHDNLYWYRRVMGKEIKFLLHFVKESKQDESGMPNNRFLAERTGGTYSTLKVQPAELEDSGVYFCASSQGISGFLSGNTIYFGEGSWLTVV.

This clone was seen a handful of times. The CDR3 DNA follows: TGTGCCAGCAATCCGAGTGGGACCGGGGAGCTGTTTTTT. Translated, it gives CASNPSGTGELFF. This sequence joins TRBV6-5 and TRBJ2-2; D remains unclear. Trimming pared 7 bases from V and 5 bases from J, leaving 11 bases between. Germline V gives CDR1 MNHEY, CDR2 SVGAGI. The length of the CDR3 is 13 residues.

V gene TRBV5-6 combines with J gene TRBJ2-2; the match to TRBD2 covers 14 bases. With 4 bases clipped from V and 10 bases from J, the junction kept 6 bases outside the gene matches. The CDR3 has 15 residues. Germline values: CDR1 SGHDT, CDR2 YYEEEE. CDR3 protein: CASSRGTSGSEELFF. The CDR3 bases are TGTGCCAGCAGCCGCGGGACTAGCGGGAGCGAGGAGCTGTTTTTT.

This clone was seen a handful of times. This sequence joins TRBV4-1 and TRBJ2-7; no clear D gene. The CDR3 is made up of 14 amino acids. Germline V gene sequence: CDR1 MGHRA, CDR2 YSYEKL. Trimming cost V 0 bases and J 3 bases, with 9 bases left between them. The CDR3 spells CASSQDGGRYEQYF. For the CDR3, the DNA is TGCGCCAGCAGCCAAGACGGTGGGCGCTACGAGCAGTACTTC.

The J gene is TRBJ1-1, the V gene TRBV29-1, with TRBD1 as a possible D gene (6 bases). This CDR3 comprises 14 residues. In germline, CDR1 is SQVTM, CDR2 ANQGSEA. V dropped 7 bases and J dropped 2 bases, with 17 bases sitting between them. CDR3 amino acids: CSGSPGTTNTEAFF. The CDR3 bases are TGCAGCGGATCGCCCGGGACAACTAACACTGAAGCTTTCTTT.

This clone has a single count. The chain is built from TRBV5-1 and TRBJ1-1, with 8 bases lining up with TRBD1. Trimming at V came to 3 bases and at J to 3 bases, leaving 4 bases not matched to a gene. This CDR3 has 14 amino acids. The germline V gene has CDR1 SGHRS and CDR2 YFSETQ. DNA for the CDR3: TGCGCCAGCAGCTCGCAGGGGGCGGACACTGAAGCTTTCTTT. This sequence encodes CASSSQGADTEAFF.

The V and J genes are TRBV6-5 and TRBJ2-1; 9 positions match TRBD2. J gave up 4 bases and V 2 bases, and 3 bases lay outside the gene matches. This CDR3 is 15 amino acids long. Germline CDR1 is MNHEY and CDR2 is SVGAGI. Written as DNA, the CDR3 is TGTGCCAGCAGTTACCCGACTAGCGGATACAATGAGCAGTTCTTC. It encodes CASSYPTSGYNEQFF.

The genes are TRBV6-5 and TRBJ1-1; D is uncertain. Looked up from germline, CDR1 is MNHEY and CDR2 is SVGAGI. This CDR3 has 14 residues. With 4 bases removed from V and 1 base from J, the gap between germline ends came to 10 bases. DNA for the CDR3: TGTGCCAGCAGTTCGAAACTCCCGAACACTGAAGCTTTCTTT. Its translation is CASSSKLPNTEAFF.

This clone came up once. The CDR3 coding sequence is TGTGCCAGCAGAGGACAGGAATACTATGGCTACACCTTC. This codes for CASRGQEYYGYTF. The chain combines TRBV2 with TRBJ1-2; TRBD1 matches 7 bases. Germline CDR1 is SNHLY and CDR2 is FYNNEI. The V and J ends lost 6 bases and 3 bases, in that order; junction bases with no gene match: 4. The CDR3 loop spans 13 amino acids.

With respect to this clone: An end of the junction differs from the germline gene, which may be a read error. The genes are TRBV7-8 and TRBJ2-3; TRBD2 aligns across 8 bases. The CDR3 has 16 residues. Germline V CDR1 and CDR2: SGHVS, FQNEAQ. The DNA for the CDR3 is TGTGCCAGCAGCATAGCAGTGGGACTAGTCACAGATACGCAGTATTTT. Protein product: CASSIAVGLVTDTQYF.

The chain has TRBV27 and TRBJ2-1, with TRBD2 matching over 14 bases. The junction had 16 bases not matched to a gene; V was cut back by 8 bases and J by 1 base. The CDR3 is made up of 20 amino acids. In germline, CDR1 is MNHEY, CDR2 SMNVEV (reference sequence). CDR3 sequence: CASPVWTGTSGSRSYNEQFF. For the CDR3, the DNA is TGTGCCAGCCCAGTTTGGACGGGGACTAGCGGGAGTCGGTCCTACAATGAGCAGTTCTTC.

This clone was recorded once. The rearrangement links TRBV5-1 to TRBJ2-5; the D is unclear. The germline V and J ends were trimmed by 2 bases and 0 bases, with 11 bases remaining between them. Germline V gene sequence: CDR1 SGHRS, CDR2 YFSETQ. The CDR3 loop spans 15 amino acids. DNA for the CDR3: TGCGCCAGCAGCTTAGCCTCATCTAACCAAGAGACCCAGTACTTC. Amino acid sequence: CASSLASSNQETQYF.

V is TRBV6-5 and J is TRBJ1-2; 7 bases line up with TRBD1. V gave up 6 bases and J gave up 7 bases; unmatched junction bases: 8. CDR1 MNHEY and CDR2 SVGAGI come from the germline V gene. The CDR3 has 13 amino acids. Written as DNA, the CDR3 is TGTGCCAGCAGCGTTGACAGGGTCGTTGGCTACACCTTC. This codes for CASSVDRVVGYTF.

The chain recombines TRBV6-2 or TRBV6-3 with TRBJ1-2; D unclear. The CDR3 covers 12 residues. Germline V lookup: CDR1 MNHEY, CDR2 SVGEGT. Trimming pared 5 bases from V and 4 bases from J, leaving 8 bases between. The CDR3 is CASSRVSYGYTF. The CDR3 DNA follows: TGTGCCAGCAGTCGGGTTAGCTATGGCTACACCTTC.

The CDR3 nucleotides are TGTGCCAGCAGCCGAGGGGAGGGGCCCGGCACAGATACGCAGTATTTT. This encodes CASSRGEGPGTDTQYF. The chain recombines TRBV28 with TRBJ2-3, with 7 bases matching TRBD2. The CDR3 is made up of 16 amino acids. J lost 1 base, V lost 6 bases, and 10 bases had no gene match. The germline CDR1 and CDR2 sequences are MDHEN and SYDVKM.